The 15 T cell receptor beta chains given below trace back to one sample, sequenced in a study of T cell repertoires in cytomegalovirus infection. TCRdb processed the reads anew with MiXCR; each CDR3 protein has one entry. Of over 250,000 distinct CDR3 sequences in the sample, under 25% were seen once. No antigen has been identified for these receptors. Sample: cultured PBMCs, taken from culture after CMV antigen stimulation. These receptors were obtained from a human donor in good health (CMV status not recorded). Some clones in this sample may be carry-over from other donors' samples.

This chain uses TRBV19 with TRBJ2-3, with D perhaps assigned TRBD1 or TRBD2 (5 bases each). The germline V gene has CDR1 LNHDA and CDR2 SQIVND (reference sequence). Trimming took 1 base from V and 5 from J, leaving 19 bases between them. This CDR3 comprises 17 residues. CDR3 nucleotides: TGTGCCAGTAGTATAGGTGGGACGATGGGCCAGGGAGATACGCAGTATTTT. Protein sequence: CASSIGGTMGQGDTQYF.

This clonotype has ten or more counts. The chain is built from TRBV28 and TRBJ1-5, with TRBD1 identical over 7 bases. The CDR3 has 16 residues. The V and J ends lost 6 bases and 0 bases, in that order; junction bases with no gene match: 8. Looked up from germline, CDR1 is MDHEN and CDR2 is SYDVKM. The CDR3 reads CASRARQGYSNQPQHF. CDR3 nucleotides: TGTGCCAGCAGGGCAAGACAGGGTTATAGCAATCAGCCCCAGCATTTT.

This clonotype was counted ten times or more. This chain links TRBV7-8 with TRBJ1-2; D is unresolved. The CDR3 sequence is 14 residues long. Germline V gene data show CDR1 as SGHVS and CDR2 as FQNEAQ. V lost 5 bases and J 1 base, leaving 11 bases between the germline ends. Here the CDR3 reads CASSQRSINYGYTF. The CDR3 DNA is TGTGCCAGCAGCCAGCGTTCGATTAACTATGGCTACACCTTC.

This clonotype has just a few counts. V gene TRBV27 combines with J gene TRBJ2-7, with D perhaps being TRBD1 or TRBD2 (5 bases each). V gave up 4 bases and J gave up 11 bases, with 15 bases separating them. The CDR3 extends over 12 amino acids. Germline-derived CDR1 and CDR2 are MNHEY and SMNVEV (reference sequence). The CDR3 sequence is CASSSGSGAEYF. The CDR3, as DNA: TGTGCCAGCAGTTCAGGGAGTGGGGCTGAGTACTTC.

This clonotype was seen a single time. The rearrangement links TRBV11-2 to TRBJ2-5; D not certain. CDR1 is SGHAT and CDR2 is FQNNGV in the germline V gene. V gave up 6 bases and J gave up 1 base, with 12 bases separating them. The CDR3 covers 14 residues. The CDR3 loop is CASSTERPQETQYF. The CDR3 bases are TGTGCCAGCAGTACCGAGAGACCCCAAGAGACCCAGTACTTC.

The chain employs TRBV27 and TRBJ2-3, with TRBD2 matching over 10 bases. The trim removed 3 bases at V and 1 base at J, leaving 4 bases unmatched. Germline V gives CDR1 MNHEY, CDR2 SMNVEV (reference sequence). The CDR3 is 16 amino acids. DNA for the CDR3: TGTGCCAGCAGTTTTGGCAGCGGGAGGGGCACAGATACGCAGTATTTT. Translated, it gives CASSFGSGRGTDTQYF.

The chain employs TRBV20-1 and TRBJ2-1; 7 bases are a match to TRBD2. V shed 5 bases and J 2 bases; nucleotides not matched to a gene: 9. This CDR3 is built from 15 residues. CDR1 and CDR2 (germline): DFQATT, SNEGSKA (reference sequence). The CDR3 region is CSAAPGGGPYNEQFF. DNA of the CDR3: TGCAGTGCTGCGCCAGGCGGGGGACCCTACAATGAGCAGTTCTTC.

The sample holds one count of this clonotype. CDR3 DNA sequence: TGTGCCAGCAGCAGAACTATTTACAAAGAGACCCAGTACTTC. Its translation: CASSRTIYKETQYF. The V and J genes are TRBV6-2 or TRBV6-3 and TRBJ2-5; D remains unclear. Germline V gives CDR1 MNHEY, CDR2 SVGEGT. The CDR3 contains 14 residues. Between the trimmed V and J ends, which lost 6 bases and 3 bases, there was a span of 14 bases.

The chain carries TRBV11-2 and TRBJ2-3; D possibly corresponds to TRBD2 (5 bases). The CDR3 covers 16 residues. V lost 2 bases and J lost 3, with 15 bases in between. Germline assignment: CDR1 SGHAT and CDR2 FQNNGV. Written as DNA, the CDR3 is TGTGCCAGCAGCTTATATGGGAGACACCAGACAGATACGCAGTATTTT. Protein product: CASSLYGRHQTDTQYF. Together with reference TRBV11-2 and TRBJ2-3, the CDR3 gives the full variable domain: EAGVAQSPRYKIIEKRQSVAFWCNPISGHATLYWYQQILGQGPKLLIQFQNNGVVDDSQLPKDRFSAERLKGVDSTLKIQPAKLEDSAVYLCASSLYGRHQTDTQYFGPGTRLTVL.

The rearrangement joins TRBV7-2 to TRBJ2-1, with 7 bases lining up with TRBD1. CDR3 length: 14 amino acids. The trim removed 10 bases at V and 0 bases at J, leaving 6 bases unmatched. Germline CDR1 SGHTA, CDR2 FQGNSA. The CDR3 sequence: CATTGDRSYNEQFF. The DNA for the CDR3 is TGTGCCACCACAGGGGACCGCTCCTACAATGAGCAGTTCTTC.

This clonotype was seen ten or more times. V is TRBV12-3 or TRBV12-4 and J is TRBJ1-1; 9 bases map to TRBD1. V was pared by 5 bases and J by 13 bases, with 11 bases of the junction left unmatched. This CDR3 has 13 residues. The chain's CDR3 is CASSLGRDRVDFF. Here the CDR3 DNA reads TGTGCCAGCAGTCTGGGGCGGGACAGGGTTGATTTCTTT.

This clonotype was detected many times. The gene calls are TRBV5-6 and TRBJ2-1; the match to TRBD2 covers 13 bases. Trimming cost V 3 bases and J 7 bases; bases outside gene matches: 7. Germline loops: CDR1 SGHDT, CDR2 YYEEEE. CDR3 length: 16 residues. CDR3 DNA sequence: TGTGCCAGCAGCTATAGGACTAGCGGGAGACGGAATGAGCAGTTCTTC. Its protein is CASSYRTSGRRNEQFF.

This clonotype showed up many times. Relative to the germline gene, one junction end is altered; a read error may explain this. The chain recombines TRBV7-2 with TRBJ1-3; possibly TRBD1 for D (6 bases). The CDR3 sequence is 15 residues long. The germline V gene encodes CDR1 SGHTA and CDR2 FQGNSA. CDR3 loop: CASSTTGTSGSTIYF. In DNA form, the CDR3 reads TGTGCCAGCAGCACTACAGGGACTTCTGGAAGCACCATATATTTT.

This clonotype was detected a few times. The chain recombines TRBV19 with TRBJ1-1; D is possibly TRBD1 (6 bases). Trimming removed 5 bases at V and 0 bases at J, with 16 bases between. Germline loops: CDR1 LNHDA, CDR2 SQIVND (reference sequence). CDR3 length equals 16 residues. CDR3 amino acids: CASSVRNRAVNTEAFF. The CDR3 DNA is TGTGCCAGTAGTGTGAGAAACAGGGCTGTGAACACTGAAGCTTTCTTT. Looking up the rest from reference TRBV19 and TRBJ1-1 gives the full variable domain: DGGITQSPKYLFRKEGQNVTLSCEQNLNHDAMYWYRQDPGQGLRLIYYSQIVNDFQKGDIAEGYSVSREKKESFPLTVTSAQKNPTAFYLCASSVRNRAVNTEAFFGQGTRLTVV.

The chain couples TRBV12-3 or TRBV12-4 to TRBJ2-6; no clear D gene. The CDR3 totals 17 residues. Trimming removed 1 base at V and 0 bases at J, with 10 bases between. This chain's CDR3 is CASSLEQLDSGANVLTF. CDR3 DNA: TGTGCCAGCAGTTTAGAACAGCTAGACTCTGGGGCCAACGTCCTGACTTTC.